This TCR beta chain was sequenced during a study of beta chain features in type 1 diabetes. Germline-derived CDR1 and CDR2 are MGHRA and YSYEKL. V was pared by 3 bases and J by 0 bases, with 8 bases between. This CDR3 region has 15 residues. This clone came up a few times. Its antigen is not identified. All of the isolated RNA was reverse transcribed, so expressed TCRB transcripts were sequenced. Sequenced naive, central memory and regulatory T cell samples produced an average of around 4 million reads. TCRdb's copy holds only in-frame clones and misses some; the assay was immunoSEQ multiplex PCR. The sample yields roughly 730,000 clones, 13% seen once. Study results and limitations: All four CD4+ subsets from Type 1 diabetes patients carried moderately but significantly shorter TCRB CDR3s. Naive, central memory and Treg TCRB repertoires seemed to resemble each other more closely in patients than they did in healthy donors.

V and J are TRBV4-1 and TRBJ1-4; D is unresolved. The TCR was taken from a man younger than 35 with type 1 diabetes. The source material was naive CD4+ T cells from blood. The CDR3 DNA follows: TGCGCCAGCAGCCAGTTATATGCAACTAATGAAAAACTGTTTTTT. It translates to CASSQLYATNEKLFF.